Each of the 25 T cell receptor beta chains below was sequenced from the same sample in a study of kidney transplant recipient with SARS-CoV-2 infection. TCRdb processed the reads anew with MiXCR; each CDR3 protein has one entry. The sample lists 200,000 to 300,000 distinct CDR3 sequences, 29% occurring once. The starting material was a blood sample, obtained at baseline and between days 110 and 120 from a kidney transplant recipient. These receptors were collected from a male patient aged 25 to 39 who had COVID-19 and was a kidney transplant recipient. The T cells may partly be graft donor cells.

This clonotype was detected many times. This sequence joins TRBV4-3 and TRBJ1-5; 9 bases are a match to TRBD1. Germline lookup yields CDR1 LGHNA and CDR2 YSLEER. The CDR3 totals 17 residues. The V gene end was trimmed by 4 bases and the J gene end by 3 bases; junction bases not matched to a gene: 10. The CDR3 is CASSLTLQGAYNQPQHF. The CDR3 DNA is TGCGCCAGCAGCCTGACTCTACAGGGGGCCTACAATCAGCCCCAGCATTTT.

On this clonotype: A much larger clone sits a single nucleotide away, making a read error possible. This chain joins TRBV16 and TRBJ1-2; D not resolved. This CDR3 has 17 residues. Germline CDR1 KGHSY, CDR2 FQNENV. The CDR3 DNA sequence: TGTGCCAGCAGCCAAGGTGTGGTCGTTAGAAAGACCTATGGCTGCACCTTC. Amino acids: CASSQGVVVRKTYGCTF.

This clonotype was seen at least ten times. As DNA, the CDR3 is TGTGCCAGCAGTTTATTGACAGGGGGCCCTGGAAACACCATATATTTT. Its protein product is CASSLLTGGPGNTIYF. The chain links TRBV28 to TRBJ1-3; 10 positions agree with TRBD1. Trimming at V came to 1 base and at J to 2 bases, leaving 2 bases not matched to a gene. Germline lookup yields CDR1 MDHEN and CDR2 SYDVKM. The CDR3 runs 16 residues.

This clonotype was counted only a few times. The gene calls are TRBV19 and TRBJ2-3; 12 bases map to TRBD2. This CDR3 spans 19 amino acids. The germline V gene has CDR1 LNHDA and CDR2 SQIVND (reference sequence). The V segment lost 3 bases and the J segment 4 bases; nucleotides outside the gene matches: 14. The CDR3 sequence is CASSIRLAGGPRGPDTQYF. CDR3 DNA: TGTGCCAGTAGTATCCGGCTAGCGGGAGGGCCCAGGGGCCCAGATACGCAGTATTTT.

This clonotype was observed many times. The chain employs TRBV6-5 and TRBJ1-6; possible D gene TRBD1, 6 bases. CDR1 is MNHEY, CDR2 SVGAGI, per germline. The CDR3 has 15 amino acids. The V and J ends lost 6 bases and 8 bases respectively, with 17 bases between them. CDR3 protein: CASREEYRVDSPLHF. The CDR3 DNA is TGTGCCAGCAGGGAAGAGTACAGGGTAGATTCACCCCTCCACTTT.

Many counts were recorded for this clonotype. V usage is TRBV19 and J usage is TRBJ2-1, with D possibly TRBD1 on 5 matching bases. CDR1 and CDR2 (germline): LNHDA, SQIVND (reference sequence). This CDR3 region has 14 residues. V lost 6 bases and J 7 bases, leaving 16 bases between the germline ends. The DNA for the CDR3 is TGTGCCAGTAGGGGCAGGGCTTTTACGAATGAGCAGTTCTTC. The encoded protein is CASRGRAFTNEQFF. Combining the CDR3 with reference TRBV19 and TRBJ2-1 gives the whole variable domain DGGITQSPKYLFRKEGQNVTLSCEQNLNHDAMYWYRQDPGQGLRLIYYSQIVNDFQKGDIAEGYSVSREKKESFPLTVTSAQKNPTAFYLCASRGRAFTNEQFFGPGTRLTVL.

A remark on this clonotype: A read error may explain this, as a much larger clone is one base away. The rearrangement links TRBV12-3 or TRBV12-4 to TRBJ2-1; weak D call: TRBD2 (5 bases). CDR3 length: 12 residues. V lost 7 bases and J 9 bases, leaving 13 bases between the germline ends. The CDR3 region is CASNLLVFEQFF. CDR3 in DNA: TGTGCCAGCAATCTACTAGTATTTGAGCAGTTCTTC.

Many counts were recorded for this clonotype. The gene calls are TRBV5-1 and TRBJ2-7, with TRBD1 matching over 7 bases. The CDR3 has 14 residues. After removal of 1 base from V and 3 bases from J, the junction contained 4 bases not matched to a gene. The germline CDR1 and CDR2 sequences are SGHRS and YFSETQ. CDR3 sequence (DNA): TGCGCCAGCAGCTTGCAAGACAGGGTCTACGAGCAGTACTTC. It codes for CASSLQDRVYEQYF.

Notes on this clonotype: With a much larger clone just one base away, this may be a read error. In nucleotides, the CDR3 is TGTGCCAGCAGCTTAGACAGGACAGGGGGAGGGCGTAAGCAGTTCTTC. It specifies CASSLDRTGGGRKQFF. The chain has TRBV7-9 and TRBJ2-1, with 10 bases fitting TRBD1. The ends lost 1 base at V and 11 bases at J; junction bases unmatched: 11. Germline CDR1 is SEHNR and CDR2 is FQNEAQ (reference sequence). The CDR3 length is 16 residues.

The chain combines TRBV7-4 with TRBJ1-2; D not certain. Looked up from germline, CDR1 is SGHVT and CDR2 is SQSDAQ. V was cut by 7 bases and J by 4 bases, with 25 bases left in between. The CDR3 runs 17 residues. CDR3 nucleotides: TGTGCCAGCAACTTCAGTAGCTCAGCTCGAAAGACCTATGGCTACACCTTC. As protein: CASNFSSSARKTYGYTF. The full variable domain, in which reference TRBV7-4 and TRBJ1-2 provide the parts outside the CDR3, is GAGVSQSPRYKVAKRGRDVALRCDSISGHVTLYWYRQTLGQGSEVLTYSQSDAQRDKSGRPSGRFSAERPERSVSTLKIQRTEQGDSAVYLCASNFSSSARKTYGYTFGSGTRLTVV.

This clonotype was observed a handful of times. The rearrangement links TRBV5-4 to TRBJ2-2; 16 positions match TRBD2. The CDR3 sequence is 17 residues long. Trimming at V came to 4 bases and at J to 7 bases, leaving 7 bases not matched to a gene. Germline assignment: CDR1 SGHNT and CDR2 YYREEE (reference sequence). CDR3 loop: CASSPGLAGGLDGELFF. As DNA, the CDR3 is TGTGCCAGCAGCCCGGGACTAGCGGGAGGGCTTGACGGGGAGCTGTTTTTT.

This clonotype was detected many times. CDR3 residues: CASRQGALGTGELFF. In DNA form, the CDR3 reads TGTGCCAGCAGGCAGGGGGCCTTAGGCACCGGGGAGCTGTTTTTT. The gene calls are TRBV28 and TRBJ2-2, with 8 bases matching TRBD1. This CDR3 is built from 15 residues. J lost 4 bases, V lost 6 bases, and 7 bases had no gene match. Looked up from germline, CDR1 is MDHEN and CDR2 is SYDVKM.

Comments on this clonotype: A much larger clone lies one base from this, so it may be a read error. The genes are TRBV6-2 or TRBV6-3 and TRBJ2-2; D may be TRBD1 (6 bases). The germline V gene has CDR1 MNHEY and CDR2 SVGEGT. The CDR3 runs 16 residues. CDR3 in DNA: TGTGCCAACAGTTACGCAGGGGCCCAGTGGACCGGGGAGCTGTTTTTT. It translates to CANSYAGAQWTGELFF.

This clonotype occurred many times. The chain has TRBV19 and TRBJ1-2; 9 bases map to TRBD1. The trim removed 8 bases at V and 7 bases at J, leaving 8 bases unmatched. Germline lookup yields CDR1 LNHDA and CDR2 SQIVND (reference sequence). The CDR3 covers 13 residues. The CDR3 DNA reads TGTGCCAGTGGTTCAACAGGGGGCTCTGGCTACACCTTC. It yields the protein CASGSTGGSGYTF.

In its sample, this clonotype was seen many times. V and J are TRBV28 and TRBJ2-7, with 9 bases that match TRBD2. This CDR3 contains 14 residues. CDR1 MDHEN and CDR2 SYDVKM come from the germline V gene. Trimming removed 6 bases from V and 2 bases from J; junction bases left unmatched: 5. The CDR3 protein is CASSPAGGPYEQYF. CDR3 nucleotide sequence: TGTGCCAGCAGCCCGGCGGGAGGGCCCTACGAGCAGTACTTC.

Concerning this clonotype: Given a much more abundant clone one base away, this may be a read error. The chain couples TRBV6-1 to TRBJ1-5; the D gene is possibly TRBD1 (6 bases). The CDR3 spans 18 residues. Trimming cost V 7 bases and J 0 bases, with 22 bases left between them. CDR1 and CDR2 from the germline V gene are MNHNS and SASEGT. The CDR3 DNA follows: TGTGCCAGCATCAACACAGGGAGTTATCATTATAGCAATCAGCCCCAGCATTTT. It specifies CASINTGSYHYSNQPQHF.

This clonotype was seen ten or more times. The chain uses TRBV27 and TRBJ1-3; D uncertain. Deletions cut 6 bases from V and 3 bases from J, with 15 bases between. CDR1 and CDR2 (germline): MNHEY, SMNVEV (reference sequence). The CDR3 length is 15 residues. CDR3 nucleotides: TGTGCCAGCAGGTTAAGAGGCATCGATGGAAACACCATATATTTT. It is translated as CASRLRGIDGNTIYF.

This clonotype was detected ten times or more. The chain employs TRBV30 and TRBJ2-2; 9 bases are a match to TRBD1. CDR1 and CDR2 from the germline V gene are GTSNPN and SVGIG (reference sequence). V lost 2 bases and J lost 3; bases outside the gene matches: 7. The CDR3 length is 16 residues. The CDR3 region is CAWSRDGTGHTGELFF. CDR3 bases: TGTGCCTGGAGTCGAGACGGGACAGGGCACACCGGGGAGCTGTTTTTT. The full variable domain, with the rest looked up from reference TRBV30 and TRBJ2-2, is SQTIHQWPATLVQPVGSPLSLECTVEGTSNPNLYWYRQAAGRGLQLLFYSVGIGQISSEVPQNLSASRPQDRQFILSSKKLLLSDSGFYLCAWSRDGTGHTGELFFGEGSRLTVL.

This clonotype turned up a few times. The chain recombines TRBV6-4 with TRBJ2-1, with D perhaps given as TRBD1 or TRBD2 (5 bases each). Deletions cut 5 bases from V and 6 bases from J, with 20 bases between. The CDR3 spans 16 residues. Germline CDR1 reads MRHNA; CDR2 reads SNTAGT. This CDR3 is CASSSTGRDRINEQFF. CDR3 DNA sequence: TGTGCCAGCAGTTCTACAGGAAGGGACCGGATCAATGAGCAGTTCTTC.

In this sample, this clonotype turned up a few times. CDR3 nucleotide sequence: TGTGCCAGTAGCATAATACAGGGTAAAAACATTCAGTACTTC. This sequence encodes CASSIIQGKNIQYF. The chain uses TRBV19 and TRBJ2-4; D is possibly TRBD1 (6 bases). The germline V and J ends were trimmed by 6 bases and 4 bases, with 13 bases remaining between them. CDR1 LNHDA and CDR2 SQIVND come from the germline V gene (reference sequence). CDR3 size: 14 residues.

This clonotype was seen at least ten times. CDR3 residues: CASSQALECRKTYGYTF. CDR3 sequence (DNA): TGTGCCAGCAGTCAGGCGCTGGAATGTAGAAAGACCTATGGCTACACCTTC. The chain is built from TRBV6-1 and TRBJ1-2; no clear D. Trimming left V 5 bases short and J 4 bases short, with 23 bases between. This CDR3 comprises 17 residues. CDR1 MNHNS and CDR2 SASEGT come from the germline V gene.

This clonotype was counted only a few times. The rearrangement links TRBV1 to TRBJ2-6. TRBV1 is marked as a pseudogene. The CDR3 contains 18 residues. The DNA of the CDR3 is TGCACCAGCAGGCAGGAGAGTTTGTGCACAAGTCGGGCCAACGTCCTGACTTTC. Translating it yields CTSRQESLCTSRANVLTF.

The table lists this clonotype with many counts. V gene TRBV7-3 combines with J gene TRBJ1-1; no clear D. CDR3 length: 13 amino acids. CDR1 is SGHTA and CDR2 is FQGTGA in the germline V gene. V lost 2 bases and J lost 4, with 8 bases in between. The CDR3 DNA reads as TGTGCCAGCAGCTTAGGTTATGGCACTGAAGCTTTCTTT. It is translated as CASSLGYGTEAFF.

Concerning this clonotype itself: This may be a read error: a much more frequent sequence differs by one nucleotide. The chain links TRBV7-6 to TRBJ1-1; 10 nucleotides match TRBD1. The CDR3 loop spans 16 amino acids. CDR1 SGHVS and CDR2 FNYEAQ come from the germline V gene. The CDR3 DNA reads as TGTGCTAGCAGCCTCTGGGGACAGGGGAGGAACACTGAAGCTTCCTTT. The encoded protein is CASSLWGQGRNTEASF.

Note on this clonotype: Just one base apart from a much larger clone, this may be a read error. The rearrangement uses TRBV28 and TRBJ2-2, with TRBD2 matching over 7 bases. The CDR3 runs 12 residues. CDR1 and CDR2 (germline): MDHEN, SYDVKM. CDR3 sequence: CAGGDLAGELSF. DNA of the CDR3: TGTGCCGGGGGGGATTTAGCCGGGGAGCTGTCTTTT.